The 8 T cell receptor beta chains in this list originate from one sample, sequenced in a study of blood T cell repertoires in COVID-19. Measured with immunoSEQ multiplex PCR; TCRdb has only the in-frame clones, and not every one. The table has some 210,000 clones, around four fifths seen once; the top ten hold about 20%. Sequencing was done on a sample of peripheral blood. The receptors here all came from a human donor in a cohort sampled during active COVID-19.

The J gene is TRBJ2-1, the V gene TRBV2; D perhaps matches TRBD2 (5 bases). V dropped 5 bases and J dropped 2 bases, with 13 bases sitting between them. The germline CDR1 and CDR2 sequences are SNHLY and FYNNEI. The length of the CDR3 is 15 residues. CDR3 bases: TGTGCCAGCAGTACCCCTAGCAGAACCTACAATGAGCAGTTCTTC. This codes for CASSTPSRTYNEQFF.

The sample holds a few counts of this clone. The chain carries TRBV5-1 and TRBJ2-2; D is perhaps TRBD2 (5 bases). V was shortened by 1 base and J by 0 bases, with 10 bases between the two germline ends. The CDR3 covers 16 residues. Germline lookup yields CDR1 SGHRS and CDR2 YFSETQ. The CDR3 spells CASSLIPGANTGELFF. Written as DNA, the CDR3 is TGCGCCAGCAGCTTGATCCCCGGGGCGAACACCGGGGAGCTGTTTTTT.

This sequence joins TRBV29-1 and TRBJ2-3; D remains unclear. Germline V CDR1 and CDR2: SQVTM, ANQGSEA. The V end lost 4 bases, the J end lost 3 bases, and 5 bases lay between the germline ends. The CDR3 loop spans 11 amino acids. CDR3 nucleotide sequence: TGCAGCGTTGGACAAACAGATACGCAGTATTTT. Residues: CSVGQTDTQYF.

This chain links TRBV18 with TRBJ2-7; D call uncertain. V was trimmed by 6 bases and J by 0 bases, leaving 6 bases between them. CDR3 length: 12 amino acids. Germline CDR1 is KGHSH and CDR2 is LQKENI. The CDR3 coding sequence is TGTGCCAGCTCGATCGGCTCCTACGAGCAGTACGTC. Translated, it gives CASSIGSYEQYV.

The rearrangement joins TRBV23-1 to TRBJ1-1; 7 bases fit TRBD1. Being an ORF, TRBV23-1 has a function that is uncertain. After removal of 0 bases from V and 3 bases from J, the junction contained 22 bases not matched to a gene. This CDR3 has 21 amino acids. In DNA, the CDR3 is TGCGCCAGCAGTCAATCGGGAGCCCTCGGGACAGCAACCCACCCGGACACTGAAGCTTTCTTT. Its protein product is CASSQSGALGTATHPDTEAFF.

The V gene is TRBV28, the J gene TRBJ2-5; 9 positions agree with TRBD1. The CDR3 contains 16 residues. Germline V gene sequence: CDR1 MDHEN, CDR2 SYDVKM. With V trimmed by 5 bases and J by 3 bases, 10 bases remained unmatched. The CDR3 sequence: CASSRGQGILEETQYF. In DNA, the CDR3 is TGTGCCAGCAGTCGCGGACAGGGGATTTTGGAAGAGACCCAGTACTTC.

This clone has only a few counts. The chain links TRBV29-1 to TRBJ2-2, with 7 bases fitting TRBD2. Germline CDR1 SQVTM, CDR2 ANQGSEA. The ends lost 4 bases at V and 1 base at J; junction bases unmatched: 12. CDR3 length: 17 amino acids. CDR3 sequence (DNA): TGCAGCGTTGTAACGGCGGGAGCTAGAGGGAACACCGGGGAGCTGTTTTTT. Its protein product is CSVVTAGARGNTGELFF.

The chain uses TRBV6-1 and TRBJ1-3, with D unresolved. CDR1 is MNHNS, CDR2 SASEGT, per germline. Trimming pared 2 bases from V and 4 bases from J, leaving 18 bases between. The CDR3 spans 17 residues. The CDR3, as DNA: TGTGCCAGCAGTGAAAGGGTCCGGGGAATGGAAGGAAACACCATATATTTT. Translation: CASSERVRGMEGNTIYF.